The present T cell receptor beta chain was sequenced within a study of OX40 agonist ivuxolimab in advanced cancers. Per germline, CDR1 LGHNA and CDR2 YSLEER. CDR3 length: 15 amino acids. V shed 0 bases, J shed 3 bases, and the junction held 3 bases outside the gene matches. Some clones are missing from TCRdb's copy, which holds only in-frame ones; the method was immunoSEQ multiplex PCR. Seen here are about 35,000 clones, more than 80% observed once, and the top ten hold around a sixth. The material sequenced was CD4+ or CD8+ T cells sorted from blood, taken in a trial of the OX40 agonist ivuxolimab. This receptor was taken from an adult with an advanced solid tumor such as melanoma, head and neck, liver or kidney cancer. J is TRBJ1-2 and V is TRBV4-3; the match to TRBD1 covers 8 bases. The CDR3 DNA sequence: TGCGCCAGCAGCCAAGATAAACAGGGGGACTATGGCTACACCTTC. It translates to CASSQDKQGDYGYTF.